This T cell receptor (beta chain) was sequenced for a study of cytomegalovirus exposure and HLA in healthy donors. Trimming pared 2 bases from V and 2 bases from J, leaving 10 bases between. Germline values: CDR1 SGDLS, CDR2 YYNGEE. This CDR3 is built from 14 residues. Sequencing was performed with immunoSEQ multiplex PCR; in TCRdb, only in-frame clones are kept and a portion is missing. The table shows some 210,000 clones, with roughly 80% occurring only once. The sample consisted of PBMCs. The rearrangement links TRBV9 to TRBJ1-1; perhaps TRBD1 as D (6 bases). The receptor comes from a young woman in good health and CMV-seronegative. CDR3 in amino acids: CASSVRGDNTEAFF. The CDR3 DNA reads TGTGCCAGCAGCGTCAGGGGTGACAACACTGAAGCTTTCTTT.